This T cell receptor (beta chain) is from a study of T cell changes during pregnancy in multiple sclerosis. Germline CDR1 MNHNS, CDR2 SASEGT. CDR3 length: 14 residues. Trimming removed 7 bases from V and 1 base from J; junction bases left unmatched: 7. Method: immunoSEQ multiplex PCR; TCRdb's copy keeps in-frame clones and lacks some. Here the sample spans approximately 40,000 clones, roughly 90% being singletons. The chain recombines TRBV6-1 with TRBJ2-7; 7 bases line up with TRBD2. Sample: CD8+ T cells from peripheral blood mononuclear cells, taken in the third trimester of pregnancy. The source is a female donor with multiple sclerosis, enrolled in a pregnancy study. The CDR3: CASTVGGGSYEQYF. The CDR3, as DNA: TGTGCCAGCACGGTGGGCGGGGGTTCCTACGAGCAGTACTTC.